These 2 T cell receptor beta chains were all obtained from the same sample, sequenced in a study of blood T cell repertoires in COVID-19. Profiling relied on immunoSEQ multiplex PCR, and the TCRdb table lists in-frame clones only, not all of them. The sample contains 120,000 or so clones, roughly 91% of which appear only once. Sequenced sample: peripheral blood. The source of these receptors is a woman aged 45-59 years with acute or convalescent COVID-19.

This chain uses TRBV28 with TRBJ1-2; TRBD1 might be the D (5 bases). CDR3 length: 13 residues. Germline CDR1 reads MDHEN; CDR2 reads SYDVKM. V was trimmed by 2 bases and J by 6 bases, leaving 10 bases between them. Written as DNA, the CDR3 is TGTGCCAGCAGTTTACGACAGTCCCATGGCTACACCTTC. It is translated as CASSLRQSHGYTF.

The chain has TRBV5-1 and TRBJ2-5; 10 positions match TRBD1. The CDR3 covers 16 residues. Germline values: CDR1 SGHRS, CDR2 YFSETQ. The V gene end was trimmed by 0 bases and the J gene end by 5 bases; junction bases not matched to a gene: 7. CDR3 sequence reads: CASSLGPGQGSETQYF. CDR3 DNA sequence: TGCGCCAGCAGCTTGGGTCCGGGACAGGGGTCCGAGACCCAGTACTTC.